These 6 T cell receptor beta chains were sequenced from one sample in a study of T-cell reconstitution after alpha-beta-depleted transplantation in children. Unique molecular identifiers were built into the TCRbeta library. TCRdb used MiXCR to reprocess the PCR reads, holding one entry per CDR3 protein. The sample yields fewer than 550,000 distinct CDR3 sequences, more than 9.5% seen once. The specimen was PBMCs, mostly from graft donor cells, collected 180 days after TCRalphabeta/CD19-depleted stem cell transplant. All receptors derive from a female patient between 2 and 15 years old who had a stem cell transplant for aplastic anemia, so the T cells may come from the graft donor.

This chain links TRBV20-1 with TRBJ2-1; D remains unclear. Germline V CDR1 and CDR2: DFQATT, SNEGSKA (reference sequence). This CDR3 has 11 amino acids. V gave up 5 bases and J gave up 10 bases, with 12 bases separating them. The CDR3 DNA reads as TGCAGTGCTCGGAGACTGCGGGAGCAGTTCTTC. Translating gives CSARRLREQFF.

This clonotype was seen a handful of times. V is TRBV28 and J is TRBJ1-1; D call uncertain. V lost 5 bases to trimming and J lost 0 bases, with 13 bases between them. This CDR3 is 15 amino acids long. Germline CDR1 reads MDHEN; CDR2 reads SYDVKM. The CDR3 bases are TGTGCCAGCAGTCCCCCGGGAGTTATGAACACTGAAGCTTTCTTT. It encodes CASSPPGVMNTEAFF. The variable domain in full, completed from reference TRBV28 and TRBJ1-1, reads DVKVTQSSRYLVKRTGEKVFLECVQDMDHENMFWYRQDPGLGLRLIYFSYDVKMKEKGDIPEGYSVSREKKERFSLILESASTNQTSMYLCASSPPGVMNTEAFFGQGTRLTVV.

This clonotype occurred many times. CDR3 loop: CASSPASGSGALGQYF. The CDR3 DNA sequence: TGTGCCAGCAGTCCGGCTAGCGGGAGCGGCGCTTTGGGGCAGTACTTC. The V gene is TRBV28, the J gene TRBJ2-7; TRBD2 agrees at 10 bases. This CDR3 contains 16 residues. Germline V gene data show CDR1 as MDHEN and CDR2 as SYDVKM. V lost 5 bases to trimming and J lost 9 bases; unmatched junction nucleotides: 16. Full variable domain (outside the CDR3, taken from reference TRBV28 and TRBJ2-7): DVKVTQSSRYLVKRTGEKVFLECVQDMDHENMFWYRQDPGLGLRLIYFSYDVKMKEKGDIPEGYSVSREKKERFSLILESASTNQTSMYLCASSPASGSGALGQYFGPGTRLTVT.

This clonotype was counted many times. The chain has TRBV5-1 and TRBJ2-1; 7 bases are a match to TRBD2. Trimming at V came to 5 bases and at J to 6 bases, leaving 14 bases not matched to a gene. The CDR3 spans 16 residues. CDR1 and CDR2 from the germline V gene are SGHRS and YFSETQ. The CDR3 here is CASRSKEAGPGNEQFF. DNA for the CDR3: TGCGCCAGCAGATCAAAGGAAGCGGGGCCAGGCAATGAGCAGTTCTTC.

The gene calls are TRBV6-1 and TRBJ2-7, with unresolved D. Germline values: CDR1 MNHNS, CDR2 SASEGT. The CDR3 length is 12 residues. Trimming took 5 bases from V and 3 from J, leaving 8 bases between them. CDR3 residues: CASSPPGYEQYV. DNA for the CDR3: TGTGCCAGCAGTCCCCCCGGCTACGAGCAGTACGTC.

CDR3: CASRQQGEEVQYF. The CDR3 DNA is TGTGCCAGCAGACAGCAGGGGGAGGAGGTTCAGTACTTC. The V call is TRBV12-3 or TRBV12-4, the J call TRBJ2-4; a possible D gene is TRBD1 (7 bases). This CDR3 is built from 13 residues. V was pared by 6 bases and J by 11 bases, with 17 bases between.